These T cell receptor beta chains were read from a single sample in a study of T cells in Graves' hyperthyroidism and ophthalmopathy. One entry per CDR3 protein, called by TCRdb with MiXCR from the multiplex PCR reads. This sample has approximately 600,000 distinct CDR3 sequences, with about a fifth found just once. The sequenced sample was blood. Receptors originate from a man aged 30 to 45 with Graves' ophthalmopathy. Both conserved end residues are part of each CDR3. The D gene is left open where the match is weak. Rows give clone size only sometimes, using once, few, many, or a class for an expanded clone.

clone size,D gene,V gene,J gene,CDR3 protein,CDR3 DNA
many,TRBD1,TRBV12-3/TRBV12-4,TRBJ1-5,CASSRTGVSQPQHF,TGTGCCAGCAGTCGTACAGGGGTGAGTCAGCCCCAGCATTTT
many,.,TRBV18,TRBJ1-1,CASSPSGNTEAFF,TGTGCCAGCTCACCATCGGGGAACACTGAAGCTTTCTTT
.,.,TRBV27,TRBJ2-7,CASSLRSTAYEQYF,TGTGCCAGCAGTTTACGGTCGACTGCCTACGAGCAGTACTTC
many,.,TRBV20-1,TRBJ2-7,CSARALTYEQYF,TGCAGTGCTAGGGCCCTTACCTACGAGCAGTACTTC
many,TRBD2,TRBV2,TRBJ2-7,CASSEGLGGSYEQYF,TGTGCCAGCAGTGAAGGTCTGGGGGGGTCCTACGAGCAGTACTTC
.,TRBD1,TRBV2,TRBJ2-5,CASSSRDSTYQETQYF,TGTGCCAGCAGCAGCAGGGACAGTACATACCAAGAGACCCAGTACTTC
few,.,TRBV4-1,TRBJ2-7,CASSQDPSTRVHEQYF,TGCGCCAGCAGCCAAGATCCGTCTACCAGGGTCCACGAGCAGTACTTC
few,.,TRBV12-3/TRBV12-4,TRBJ2-7,CASSRDWGGIADSSYEQYF,TGTGCCAGCAGCCGTGACTGGGGCGGGATAGCGGACTCCTCCTACGAGCAGTACTTC
few,.,TRBV11-2,TRBJ1-1,CASSLDAGLPEAFF,TGTGCCAGCAGCTTAGATGCAGGGCTCCCTGAAGCTTTCTTT
.,TRBD1,TRBV9,TRBJ1-1,CASSVGADRVNTEALF,TGTGCCAGCAGCGTAGGTGCAGACAGGGTGAACACTGAAGCTCTCTTT
.,.,TRBV7-9,TRBJ1-1,CASINDRYNTEAFF,TGTGCCAGCATCAACGACAGGTATAACACTGAAGCTTTCTTT
many,.,TRBV30,TRBJ1-1,CAWSVVRGAGTEAFF,TGTGCCTGGAGTGTAGTGAGGGGGGCAGGGACTGAAGCTTTCTTT
once,.,TRBV19,TRBJ1-3,CASRTSYSGNTIYF,TGTGCCAGTAGAACAAGTTACTCTGGAAACACCATATATTTT
few,.,TRBV5-1,TRBJ1-4,CASSSGTENEKLFF,TGCGCCAGCAGCTCCGGGACGGAGAATGAAAAACTGTTTTTT
few,.,TRBV19,TRBJ2-7,CASSIQASSYEQYF,TGTGCCAGTAGTATACAGGCCTCCTCCTACGAGCAGTACTTC
few,.,TRBV3-1,TRBJ2-3,CASSQDQEDTQYF,TGTGCCAGCAGCCAAGATCAGGAAGATACGCAGTATTTT
many,.,TRBV12-3/TRBV12-4,TRBJ2-5,CASRQEETQYF,TGTGCCAGCAGGCAGGAAGAGACCCAGTACTTC
few,.,TRBV6-1,TRBJ2-2,CASARENTGELFF,TGTGCCAGCGCTAGGGAGAACACCGGGGAGCTGTTTTTT
many,.,TRBV11-1,TRBJ2-5,CASIGPPNQETQYF,TGTGCCAGCATAGGCCCGCCAAACCAAGAGACCCAGTACTTC
.,TRBD1,TRBV10-2,TRBJ2-1,CASSLGTEANEQFF,TGCGCCAGCAGTCTCGGGACAGAAGCCAATGAGCAGTTCTTC
.,TRBD1,TRBV20-1,TRBJ2-7,CSATDRGHEQYF,TGCAGTGCTACGGACAGGGGCCACGAGCAGTACTTC
.,TRBD1,TRBV6-2/TRBV6-3,TRBJ2-5,CASTLNRDRGYQETQYF,TGTGCCAGCACCCTAAACCGGGACAGGGGGTACCAAGAGACCCAGTACTTC
.,TRBD1,TRBV27,TRBJ2-7,CASSTGGPTYEQYF,TGTGCCAGCAGCACAGGGGGCCCTACCTACGAGCAGTACTTC
few,.,TRBV30,TRBJ2-3,CAWTRDSTDTQYF,TGTGCCTGGACCCGGGATTCCACAGATACGCAGTATTTT
.,TRBD1,TRBV28,TRBJ2-5,CASGGQGPSRETQYF,TGTGCCAGCGGGGGACAGGGGCCCTCCCGGGAGACCCAGTACTTC
few,.,TRBV18,TRBJ2-7,CASSPLGVREDEQYF,TGTGCCAGCTCACCACTCGGGGTAAGGGAGGACGAGCAGTACTTC
many,.,TRBV11-3,TRBJ2-1,CASSPGSLGRPNEQFF,TGTGCCAGCAGCCCCGGCTCCCTCGGGCGACCCAATGAGCAGTTCTTC
.,.,TRBV20-1,TRBJ2-5,CSAISGMETQYF,TGCAGTGCCATTTCGGGGATGGAGACCCAGTACTTC
.,.,TRBV6-2/TRBV6-3,TRBJ2-5,CASSYGVMTGGVETQYF,TGTGCCAGCAGTTACGGAGTCATGACAGGAGGGGTCGAGACCCAGTACTTC
few,TRBD2,TRBV28,TRBJ2-2,CASRPGGENTGELFF,TGTGCCAGCAGGCCCGGGGGGGAGAACACCGGGGAGCTGTTTTTT
.,TRBD2,TRBV4-2,TRBJ2-7,CASSQDETWREISYEQYF,TGTGCCAGCAGCCAAGACGAGACTTGGCGGGAGATCTCCTACGAGCAGTACTTC
many,.,TRBV11-2,TRBJ2-1,CASRYTVSSYNEQFF,TGTGCCAGCCGATATACCGTGAGCTCCTACAATGAGCAGTTCTTC
few,TRBD2,TRBV3-1,TRBJ2-3,CASSHSYGTSGNSSTDTQYF,TGTGCCAGCAGCCACTCTTACGGGACTAGCGGGAATTCTAGCACAGATACGCAGTATTTT
few,TRBD2,TRBV20-1,TRBJ2-3,CSARDRTSGRDTQYF,TGCAGTGCTAGAGATAGGACTAGCGGGAGGGATACGCAGTATTTT
.,.,TRBV10-3,TRBJ2-2,CAISDIGGELFF,TGTGCCATCAGTGACATTGGCGGGGAGCTGTTTTTT
.,.,TRBV13,TRBJ2-3,CASSLAGPTGPDTQYF,TGTGCCAGCAGCTTAGCGGGCCCAACGGGCCCAGATACGCAGTATTTT
.,.,TRBV20-1,TRBJ2-7,CSAPKGGPSSYEQYF,TGCAGTGCCCCTAAGGGGGGCCCAAGCTCCTACGAGCAGTACTTC
many,TRBD1,TRBV28,TRBJ2-5,CASSFPTGRETQYF,TGTGCCAGCAGTTTCCCGACAGGGCGAGAGACCCAGTACTTC
.,.,TRBV5-1,TRBJ1-2,CASSSLGELNYGYTF,TGTGCCAGCAGCTCCCTGGGGGAATTGAACTATGGCTACACCTTC
.,.,TRBV11-2,TRBJ1-6,CASSHPQRGALHF,TGTGCCAGTAGTCACCCCCAGCGGGGAGCCCTCCACTTT
many,.,TRBV30,TRBJ1-1,CAWSHSARGTEAFF,TGTGCCTGGAGCCATTCTGCAAGAGGCACTGAAGCTTTCTTT
.,.,TRBV20-1,TRBJ2-1,CSARDFDEQFF,TGCAGTGCTAGAGATTTCGATGAGCAGTTCTTC
many,TRBD2,TRBV3-1,TRBJ2-1,CASSRTSLAGGPNEQFF,TGTGCCAGCAGCCGAACTTCACTAGCGGGAGGGCCCAATGAGCAGTTCTTC
many,.,TRBV28,TRBJ2-7,CASSFPSVGVTYEQYF,TGTGCCAGCAGTTTTCCCTCTGTGGGGGTGACCTACGAGCAGTACTTC
many,.,TRBV2,TRBJ2-7,CASSDHRVGEQYF,TGTGCCAGCAGTGATCACAGGGTAGGCGAGCAGTACTTC
.,.,TRBV28,TRBJ1-6,CASGGGSPLHF,TGTGCCAGCGGGGGGGGTTCACCCCTCCACTTT
few,TRBD2,TRBV7-2,TRBJ2-3,CASSPIVWRGVPPTDTQYF,TGTGCCAGCAGCCCAATTGTCTGGCGGGGGGTTCCTCCCACAGATACGCAGTATTTT
few,.,TRBV29-1,TRBJ2-7,CSGTDSYEQYF,TGCAGCGGTACGGACTCCTACGAGCAGTACTTC
few,.,TRBV11-2,TRBJ1-2,CASSYGPTRNYGYTF,TGTGCCAGCAGTTACGGCCCTACAAGGAACTATGGCTACACCTTC
.,.,TRBV30,TRBJ1-1,CAWSLYVRQNTEAFF,TGTGCCTGGAGTCTGTACGTCCGACAGAACACTGAAGCTTTCTTT
many,.,TRBV2,TRBJ1-1,CASSGDRDGMNTEAFF,TGTGCCAGCAGTGGTGATCGGGACGGGATGAACACTGAAGCTTTCTTT